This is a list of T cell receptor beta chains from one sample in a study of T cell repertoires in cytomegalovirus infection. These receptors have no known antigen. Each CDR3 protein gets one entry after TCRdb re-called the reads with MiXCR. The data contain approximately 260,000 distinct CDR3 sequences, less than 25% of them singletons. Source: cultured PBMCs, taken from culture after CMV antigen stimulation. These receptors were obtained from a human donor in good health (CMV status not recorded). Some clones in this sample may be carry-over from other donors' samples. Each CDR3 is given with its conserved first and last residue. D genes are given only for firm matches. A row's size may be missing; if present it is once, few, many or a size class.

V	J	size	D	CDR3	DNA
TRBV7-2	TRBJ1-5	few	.	CASSPAFSGGNQPQHF	TGTGCCAGCAGCCCGGCATTCTCCGGGGGCAATCAGCCCCAGCATTTT
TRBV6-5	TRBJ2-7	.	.	CASSYSRGSYEQYF	TGTGCCAGCAGTTACTCGAGGGGATCCTACGAGCAGTACTTC
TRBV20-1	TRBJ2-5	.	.	CSAEGHSGETQYF	TGCAGTGCTGAAGGACACTCTGGAGAGACCCAGTACTTC
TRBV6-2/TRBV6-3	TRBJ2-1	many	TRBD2	CASSSPAGREGYNEQFF	TGTGCCAGCAGTTCGCCTGCCGGACGGGAGGGCTACAATGAGCAGTTCTTC
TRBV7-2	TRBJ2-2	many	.	CASSLGSSIAGELFF	TGTGCCAGCAGCTTAGGGTCTAGCATTGCCGGGGAGCTGTTTTTT
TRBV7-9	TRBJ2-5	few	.	CASSLGWRQGRETQYF	TGTGCCAGCAGCTTAGGGTGGCGACAAGGGAGGGAGACCCAGTACTTC
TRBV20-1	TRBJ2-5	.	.	CSANRQETQYF	TGCAGTGCTAACAGACAAGAGACCCAGTACTTC
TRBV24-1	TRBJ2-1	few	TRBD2	CATSDPAGPDHEQFF	TGTGCCACCAGTGATCCAGCGGGGCCGGACCATGAGCAGTTCTTC
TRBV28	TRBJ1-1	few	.	CASSLSSGKAFF	TGTGCCAGCAGTTTAAGCTCTGGAAAAGCTTTCTTT
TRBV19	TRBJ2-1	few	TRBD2	CASSSGTSGRIEQFF	TGTGCCAGTAGTTCCGGGACTAGCGGGAGAATTGAGCAGTTCTTC
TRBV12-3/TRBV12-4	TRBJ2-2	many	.	CASGYPNTGELFF	TGTGCCAGTGGGTATCCGAACACCGGGGAGCTGTTTTTT
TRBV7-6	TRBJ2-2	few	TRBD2	CASSSGSPGELFF	TGTGCCAGCAGTAGCGGGAGCCCCGGGGAGCTGTTTTTT
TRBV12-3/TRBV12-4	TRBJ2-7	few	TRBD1	CASSRQGAGIEQYF	TGTGCCAGCAGTAGACAGGGGGCGGGTATTGAGCAGTACTTC
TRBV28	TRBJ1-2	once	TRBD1	CASRAQGIDGYTF	TGTGCCAGCAGAGCACAGGGGATCGACGGCTACACCTTC
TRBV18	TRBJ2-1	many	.	CASSPQLEQFF	TGTGCCAGCTCACCACAGCTCGAGCAGTTCTTC
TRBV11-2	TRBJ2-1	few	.	CASSFDGRPQVF	TGTGCCAGCAGCTTCGACGGGCGGCCTCAGGTCTTC
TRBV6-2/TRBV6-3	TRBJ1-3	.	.	CASSYGRQSFSGNTIYF	TGTGCCAGCAGTTACGGCCGCCAGTCCTTCTCTGGAAACACCATATATTTT
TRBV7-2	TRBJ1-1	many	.	CASSFSGTNTEAFF	TGTGCCAGCAGCTTTTCCGGGACGAACACTGAAGCTTTCTTT
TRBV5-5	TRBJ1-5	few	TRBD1	CASSKLGTGSRGNQPQHF	TGTGCCAGCAGCAAACTCGGGACAGGCTCAAGGGGCAATCAGCCCCAGCATTTT
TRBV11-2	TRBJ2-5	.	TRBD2	CASSLGPSGEQETQYF	TGTGCCAGCAGCTTAGGTCCTAGCGGGGAACAAGAGACCCAGTACTTC
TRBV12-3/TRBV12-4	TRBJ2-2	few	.	CASSSGDSRTGELFF	TGTGCCAGCAGTTCGGGGGACAGCCGCACCGGGGAGCTGTTTTTT
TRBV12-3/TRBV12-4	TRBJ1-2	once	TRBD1	CASSLNVDRGYGYTF	TGTGCCAGCAGTCTGAATGTCGACAGGGGCTATGGCTACACCTTC